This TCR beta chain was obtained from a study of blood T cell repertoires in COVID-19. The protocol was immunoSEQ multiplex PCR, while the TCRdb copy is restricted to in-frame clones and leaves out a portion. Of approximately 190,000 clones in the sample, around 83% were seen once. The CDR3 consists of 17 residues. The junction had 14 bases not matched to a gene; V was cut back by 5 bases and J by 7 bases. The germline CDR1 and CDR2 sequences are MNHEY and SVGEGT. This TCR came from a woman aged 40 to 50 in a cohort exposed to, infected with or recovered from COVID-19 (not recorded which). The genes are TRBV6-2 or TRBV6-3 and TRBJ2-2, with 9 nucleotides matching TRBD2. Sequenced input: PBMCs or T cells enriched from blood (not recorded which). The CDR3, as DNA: TGTGCCAGCAGTGGCGGTGGCGGGAGGGCCGGAGGCGGGGAGCTGTTTTTT. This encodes CASSGGGGRAGGGELFF.